This TCR beta chain was found in a study of CD8 T cells in Susac syndrome. The authors negatively isolated CD8+ and CD4+ T cells and FACS-enriched TEMRA cells. Random hexamers served to reverse transcribe roughly 0.5 to 1 ug RNA. Across 54 Vbeta and 13 Jbeta, immunoSEQ multiplex PCR amplified TCR beta CDR3. MiXCR, run by TCRdb on the immunoSEQ multiplex PCR reads, gives a single entry per CDR3 protein. Here the sample spans 250,000 to 300,000 distinct CDR3 sequences, approximately 84% being singletons. The CDR3 is 15 residues long. J lost 9 bases, V lost 0 bases, and 5 bases had no gene match. CDR1 SGDLS and CDR2 YYNGEE come from the germline V gene.

Specimen: CD8+ T cells from PBMCs. This TCR was recovered from a human donor with multiple sclerosis. The gene calls are TRBV9 and TRBJ2-4; 11 nucleotides line up with TRBD1. CDR3: CASSVGTGGAGIQYF. The CDR3 DNA is TGTGCCAGCAGCGTAGGGACAGGGGGCGCCGGCATTCAGTACTTC.